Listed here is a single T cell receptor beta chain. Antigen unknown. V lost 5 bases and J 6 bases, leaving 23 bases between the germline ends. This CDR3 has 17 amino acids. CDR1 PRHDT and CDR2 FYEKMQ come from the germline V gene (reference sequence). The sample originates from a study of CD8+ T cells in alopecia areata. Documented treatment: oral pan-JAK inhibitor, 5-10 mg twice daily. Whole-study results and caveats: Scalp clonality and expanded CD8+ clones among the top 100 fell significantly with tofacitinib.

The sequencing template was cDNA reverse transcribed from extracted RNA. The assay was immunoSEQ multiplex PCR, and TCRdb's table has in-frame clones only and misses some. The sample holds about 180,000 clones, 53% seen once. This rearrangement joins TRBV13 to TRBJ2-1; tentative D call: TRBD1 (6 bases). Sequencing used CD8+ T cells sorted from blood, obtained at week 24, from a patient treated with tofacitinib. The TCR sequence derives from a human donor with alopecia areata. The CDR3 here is CASSIEGQSTLSNEQFF. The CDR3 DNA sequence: TGTGCCAGCAGCATAGAAGGACAGTCTACGCTATCCAATGAGCAGTTCTTC.